A single sample gave rise to the 17 T cell receptor beta chains below, sequenced in a study of beta chain features in type 1 diabetes. Expressed TCRB transcripts were sequenced because the isolated RNA had all been reverse transcribed beforehand. Sequencing used immunoSEQ multiplex PCR; TCRdb keeps in-frame clones, though not all of them. The table has under 800,000 clones, roughly 16% seen once. Input material: naive CD4+ T cells from blood. The source of these receptors is a man between 18 and 29 years old in good health.

This clone was detected a few times. V usage is TRBV11-1 and J usage is TRBJ2-5, with 13 bases matching TRBD2. Looked up from germline, CDR1 is SGHAT and CDR2 is FQDESV (reference sequence). Trimming cost V 5 bases and J 2 bases; bases outside gene matches: 5. This CDR3 has 16 amino acids. The CDR3 sequence is CASSRGLAGRQETQYF. CDR3 coding DNA: TGTGCCAGCAGCCGGGGACTAGCGGGAAGGCAAGAGACCCAGTACTTC. The whole variable domain, filled in from reference TRBV11-1 and TRBJ2-5, reads EAEVAQSPRYKITEKSQAVAFWCDPISGHATLYWYRQILGQGPELLVQFQDESVVDDSQLPKDRFSAERLKGVDSTLKIQPAELGDSAMYLCASSRGLAGRQETQYFGPGTRLLVL.

The chain recombines TRBV28 with TRBJ1-2, with 7 positions matching TRBD1. V shed 8 bases, J shed 9 bases, and the junction held 12 bases outside the gene matches. Germline-derived CDR1 and CDR2 are MDHEN and SYDVKM. The CDR3 loop spans 13 amino acids. The CDR3, as DNA: TGTGCCAGCGGAGGACAGGTACTTATGAGCTACACCTTC. Its translation: CASGGQVLMSYTF.

This clone was counted a few times. The chain has TRBV9 and TRBJ2-1, with D uncertain. The V gene's germline CDR1 is SGDLS and CDR2 YYNGEE. The V end was cut by 0 bases, the J end by 0 bases, with 7 bases between. This CDR3 comprises 15 residues. The CDR3 is CASSVEQSSYNEQFF. The CDR3 region has the DNA TGTGCCAGCAGCGTAGAACAGAGCTCCTACAATGAGCAGTTCTTC.

The V gene is TRBV14, the J gene TRBJ2-5; D is undetermined. Trimming stripped 5 bases from V and 0 bases from J, with 10 bases between. The germline gives CDR1 SGHDN, CDR2 FVKESK. This CDR3 contains 14 residues. The CDR3 DNA is TGTGCCAGCAGCTTCGGACCCTACCAAGAGACCCAGTACTTC. Its translation: CASSFGPYQETQYF.

This chain links TRBV18 with TRBJ2-3; 7 positions match TRBD1. Germline loops: CDR1 KGHSH, CDR2 LQKENI. The CDR3 sequence is 15 residues long. Losses at the gene ends were 2 bases for V and 2 bases for J; bases not matched to a gene: 4. This chain's CDR3 is CASSPGQAPTDTQYF. In DNA, the CDR3 is TGTGCCAGCTCACCAGGACAGGCCCCCACAGATACGCAGTATTTT. The variable domain in full, completed from reference TRBV18 and TRBJ2-3, reads NAGVMQNPRHLVRRRGQEARLRCSPMKGHSHVYWYRQLPEEGLKFMVYLQKENIIDESGMPKERFSAEFPKEGPSILRIQQVVRGDSAAYFCASSPGQAPTDTQYFGPGTRLTVL.

The gene calls are TRBV7-9 and TRBJ2-3; 11 nucleotides agree with TRBD2. This CDR3 spans 18 amino acids. Germline V gives CDR1 SEHNR, CDR2 FQNEAQ (reference sequence). Germline trimming cut 6 bases from V and 1 base from J; bases unmatched to any gene: 12. CDR3 DNA sequence: TGTGCCAGCAGACCTCTAGCGGGGGGTTATATTCGCACAGATACGCAGTATTTT. This translates into CASRPLAGGYIRTDTQYF.

This clone was picked up a small number of times. The chain combines TRBV29-1 with TRBJ2-7; TRBD1 might be the D (5 bases). Trimming stripped 6 bases from V and 2 bases from J, with 14 bases between. Germline-derived CDR1 and CDR2 are SQVTM and ANQGSEA. The CDR3 spans 13 residues. Here the CDR3 DNA reads TGCAGCGTCCAGGGAATCTTCCCCTACGAGCAGTACTTC. Protein: CSVQGIFPYEQYF.

This clone was found a few times. This rearrangement joins TRBV28 to TRBJ1-3; 8 nucleotides align to TRBD1. Germline assignment: CDR1 MDHEN and CDR2 SYDVKM. This CDR3 has 15 residues. The junction had 6 bases not matched to a gene; V was cut back by 5 bases and J by 3 bases. The CDR3 coding sequence is TGTGCCAGCAGTCCGACAGGGGAGGGTGGAAACACCATATATTTT. It specifies CASSPTGEGGNTIYF.

V gene TRBV30 combines with J gene TRBJ1-3; TRBD1 is a possible D gene (5 bases). This CDR3 contains 15 residues. Trimming left V 3 bases short and J 1 base short, with 13 bases between. Germline CDR1 and CDR2: GTSNPN and SVGIG (reference sequence). CDR3 region: CAWSALDNSGNTIYF. The CDR3 DNA reads TGTGCCTGGAGCGCCTTGGACAATTCTGGAAACACCATATATTTT.

This clone was detected only a few times. The genes are TRBV25-1 and TRBJ2-5, with 11 bases aligning to TRBD2. The CDR3 consists of 15 residues. The V and J ends lost 1 base and 5 bases, in that order; junction bases with no gene match: 3. The germline V gene encodes CDR1 MGHDK and CDR2 SYGVNS. CDR3: CASSEFLAGGETQYF. The CDR3 region has the DNA TGTGCCAGCAGTGAATTTCTAGCGGGAGGCGAGACCCAGTACTTC.

This clone has a handful of counts. The chain carries TRBV7-9 and TRBJ2-6, with 8 nucleotides matching TRBD1. In germline, CDR1 is SEHNR, CDR2 FQNEAQ (reference sequence). The CDR3 has 16 amino acids. The trim removed 1 base at V and 1 base at J, leaving 0 bases unmatched. CDR3: CASSLGTGSGANVLTF. CDR3 in DNA: TGTGCCAGCAGCTTAGGGACAGGGTCTGGGGCCAACGTCCTGACTTTC.

This chain connects TRBV27 to TRBJ2-7; possibly TRBD1 or TRBD2 for D (6 bases each). Trimming took 0 bases from V and 5 from J, leaving 11 bases between them. The CDR3 totals 14 residues. The germline CDR1 and CDR2 sequences are MNHEY and SMNVEV (reference sequence). The DNA of the CDR3 is TGTGCCAGCAGTTTATCCGGGGGCGCCCACGAGCAGTACTTC. It specifies CASSLSGGAHEQYF.

The V and J genes are TRBV6-1 and TRBJ2-5, with 9 bases lining up with TRBD1. CDR3 length: 15 residues. Germline loops: CDR1 MNHNS, CDR2 SASEGT. After removal of 2 bases from V and 4 bases from J, the junction contained 5 bases not matched to a gene. In DNA form, the CDR3 reads TGTGCCAGCAGTGAATTGGGACAGGGTGCAGAGACCCAGTACTTC. Protein: CASSELGQGAETQYF.

The genes are TRBV7-9 and TRBJ2-3; perhaps TRBD2 as D (7 bases). This CDR3 spans 16 amino acids. CDR1 is SEHNR and CDR2 is FQNEAQ in the germline V gene (reference sequence). V was cut by 5 bases and J by 2 bases, with 17 bases left in between. CDR3 loop: CASSPSPAGATDTQYF. The CDR3 coding sequence is TGTGCCAGCAGCCCTTCCCCGGCGGGGGCCACAGATACGCAGTATTTT.

In this sample, this clone turned up a few times. The chain couples TRBV5-6 to TRBJ1-2; D is possibly TRBD1 (5 bases). This CDR3 has 14 residues. Germline V CDR1 and CDR2: SGHDT, YYEEEE. With 4 bases removed from V and 2 bases from J, the gap between germline ends came to 12 bases. The CDR3 bases are TGTGCCAGCAGCCCCGGACACGGGAACTATGGCTACACCTTC. This translates into CASSPGHGNYGYTF. Using reference TRBV5-6 and TRBJ1-2 for the parts outside the CDR3, the full variable domain is DAGVTQSPTHLIKTRGQQVTLRCSPKSGHDTVSWYQQALGQGPQFIFQYYEEEERQRGNFPDRFSGHQFPNYSSELNVNALLLGDSALYLCASSPGHGNYGYTFGSGTRLTVV.

This clone came up a few times. The chain recombines TRBV18 with TRBJ1-1; unclear D gene. Germline loops: CDR1 KGHSH, CDR2 LQKENI. The V end lost 4 bases, the J end lost 4 bases, and 7 bases lay between the germline ends. This CDR3 has 12 amino acids. CDR3 in DNA: TGTGCCAGCTCACTGGACGGCACTGAAGCTTTCTTT. Its translation is CASSLDGTEAFF. Using reference TRBV18 and TRBJ1-1 for the parts outside the CDR3, the full variable domain is NAGVMQNPRHLVRRRGQEARLRCSPMKGHSHVYWYRQLPEEGLKFMVYLQKENIIDESGMPKERFSAEFPKEGPSILRIQQVVRGDSAAYFCASSLDGTEAFFGQGTRLTVV.

The chain couples TRBV9 to TRBJ2-2, with D uncertain. Trimming removed 0 bases from V and 0 bases from J, with 3 bases in between. The germline CDR1 and CDR2 sequences are SGDLS and YYNGEE. CDR3 length equals 14 residues. The CDR3 region has the DNA TGTGCCAGCAGCGTAGCTGCGAACACCGGGGAGCTGTTTTTT. Its protein product is CASSVAANTGELFF.